This T cell receptor beta chain stems from a study of OX40 agonist ivuxolimab in advanced cancers. Overall study: Patients got intravenous ivuxolimab at 0.01 to 10 mg/kg every 2 weeks.

V lost 4 bases and J lost 2, with 12 bases in between. The CDR3 length is 14 residues. Germline V CDR1 and CDR2: PRHDT, FYEKMQ (reference sequence). Sequenced by immunoSEQ multiplex PCR; TCRdb stores in-frame clones only, minus some. The repertoire holds 40,000 to 50,000 clones, with 70% to 90% as singletons. The sample in question was CD4+ or CD8+ T cells sorted from blood, obtained in a trial of the OX40 agonist ivuxolimab. The sequence was collected from an adult with an advanced solid tumor such as melanoma, head and neck, liver or kidney cancer. The chain uses TRBV13 and TRBJ2-7; tentatively, D is TRBD1 (7 bases). The CDR3 nucleotides are TGTGCCAGCAGCTGGGCAGGGGGGCCCTACGAGCAGTACTTC. Its protein product is CASSWAGGPYEQYF.